This T cell receptor (beta chain) was captured in a study of identical twins. About this clonotype itself: Its antigen is undetermined.

Germline loops: CDR1 SQVTM, CDR2 ANQGSEA. The CDR3 contains 13 residues. Germline trimming cut 6 bases from V and 7 bases from J; bases unmatched to any gene: 7. TCRdb ran MiXCR on the 5' RACE reads and lists one entry per CDR3 protein. Of 500,000 to 700,000 distinct CDR3 sequences detected, about 7.6% appear once; the ten largest clones hold approximately 1.5%. Study-wide results and caveats: Weaker excess twin sharing was observed in beta out-of-frame sequences. Modelling underestimated the level of out-of-frame TCR alpha sharing observed in monozygotic twins. Among out-of-frame alpha sequences shared by twins, low generation probability occurred in excess.

The sample also formed part of further work on yellow fever vaccine responses in identical twins.

This rearrangement joins TRBV29-1 to TRBJ2-1, with 9 bases identical to TRBD1. Material for sequencing was PBMCs. The receptor's source is a woman in her late teens or twenties in good health. The CDR3 here is CSVPGQGVNEQFF. DNA for the CDR3: TGCAGCGTGCCGGGACAGGGAGTAAATGAGCAGTTCTTC.